This TCR beta chain was sequenced for a study of blood T cell repertoires in COVID-19 (TCRdb year 2020). For the study in its entirety: The collaborator samples originated in the United States, Italy and Spain and spanned the acute and convalescent phases of COVID-19. Subjects who had been exposed to COVID-19, were actively infected with it, or had recovered from it provided the deeply sampled blood TCRbeta repertoires that made up the dataset. Samples came from the ongoing ImmuneRACE study (first 160 participants) plus 1,254 subjects from 6 global collaborators. Where available, HLA class I and class II types were obtained from metadata supplied by the sample provider rather than from assay-based typing. The repertoires were made available in a free public database intended to serve as a resource for research on the immune response to SARS-CoV-2. A de-identified subject ID, COVID-19 status, age in years and sex were almost always included in the sample metadata. The material from the prospective study consisted of cDNA or gDNA derived from T cells, B-cell-depleted T cells, or PBMCs. Study-wide conclusions, independent of this receptor: The quantity of clinical and demographic metadata differed by source and by participant and was supplied without curation.

Reading from cysteine to phenylalanine, the CDR3 counts 13 amino acids. Only CDR3 DNA is held: 39 bases, read in frame from base 1. Trimming at the junction amounts to 5 bases on V and 0 bases on J, and the germline ends lie 7 bases apart. One collaborating source in Seattle enrolled patients during active infection and followed them longitudinally through the course of disease. Whole blood was collected in K2EDTA tubes by collaborating institutions according to the institutions' own protocols. For TCRbeta analysis, collaborators shipped samples in one of three forms: frozen whole blood, isolated PBMCs, or DNA extracted from either of those sample types. This clone was observed a single time. Its antigen is currently not known. No much larger clonotype is one base removed from it; base qualities were not supplied. TCRbeta CDR3 regions were amplified from genomic DNA using the immunoSEQ Assay, a bias-controlled multiplex PCR. The published analysis was carried out like this. The number of nucleated cells in each sample was estimated from the amplification of reference gene primers within the assay. Sequence reads were collapsed and filtered to measure the absolute abundance of every unique TCRbeta CDR3 rearrangement. For each sample, productive Simpson clonality was calculated as the square root of Simpson's diversity index over productive rearrangements. TCRdb re-hosts the immuneACCESS table, in-frame sequences only. Its copies lack some clones; in the studies checked, an unresolved V gene accounts for under half of them, and the cause for the rest is not known. V and J calls and clone size are given by that table; D and trimming were obtained from the DNA. The sample table lists about 69,000 clones, under 90% of them with a count of one. The ten largest account for roughly 15% of the sample.

The source is a man in his fifties or sixties with COVID-19, enrolled during active disease. This chain is built from TRBV12-3 or TRBV12-4 and TRBJ1-1, with no reliable assignment of the D segment. The sample consisted of peripheral blood. The bases read TGTGCCAGCAGTCAGACACTGAACACTGAAGCTTTCTTT. This sequence encodes CASSQTLNTEAFF.